These T cell receptor beta chains were read from a single sample in a study of CD4 T cells in relation to SARS-CoV-2 and coronaviruses. These receptors have no known antigen. The assay was immunoSEQ multiplex PCR, and TCRdb's table has in-frame clones only and misses some. The data hold roughly 28,000 clones, with just under 75% observed a single time. The sample consisted of CD4+ T cells from PBMCs, cultured in vitro. The source of these receptors is a human donor in good health. Both conserved end residues are part of each CDR3. A D gene is named only where the DNA matches it firmly. Clone size is not always given. Where it is, it says once, few, many or a class for expanded clones.

cdr3_length: 17
v_call: TRBV28
d_call: TRBD1
j_call: TRBJ1-2
clone_size: NA
cdr3_aa: CASRLGQGIRGFYGYTF
cdr3_nt: TGTGCCAGCAGGCTGGGACAGGGGATTAGGGGCTTCTATGGCTACACCTTC

cdr3_length: 13
v_call: TRBV6-5
d_call: NA
j_call: TRBJ2-7
clone_size: NA
cdr3_aa: CASSPPARGEQYF
cdr3_nt: TGTGCCAGCAGTCCCCCAGCCCGGGGGGAGCAGTACTTC

cdr3_length: 14
v_call: TRBV6-4
d_call: NA
j_call: TRBJ2-1
clone_size: once
cdr3_aa: CASSLTGAHNEQFF
cdr3_nt: TGTGCCAGCAGTCTCACCGGGGCCCACAATGAGCAGTTCTTC

cdr3_length: 16
v_call: TRBV7-6
d_call: TRBD1
j_call: TRBJ1-6
clone_size: few
cdr3_aa: CASSPGTGIWNSPLHF
cdr3_nt: TGTGCCAGCAGCCCGGGGACAGGGATATGGAATTCACCCCTCCACTTT

cdr3_length: 15
v_call: TRBV11-2
d_call: TRBD2
j_call: TRBJ2-3
clone_size: NA
cdr3_aa: CASSPELAGLGTQYF
cdr3_nt: TGTGCCAGCAGCCCAGAGCTAGCGGGGCTAGGGACGCAGTATTTT

cdr3_length: 16
v_call: TRBV29-1
d_call: NA
j_call: TRBJ2-4
clone_size: NA
cdr3_aa: CSGLTGAGMAKNIQYF
cdr3_nt: TGCAGCGGGCTTACAGGGGCGGGGATGGCCAAAAACATTCAGTACTTC

cdr3_length: 14
v_call: TRBV7-9
d_call: NA
j_call: TRBJ2-2
clone_size: few
cdr3_aa: CASSPREHTGELFF
cdr3_nt: TGTGCCAGCAGCCCCCGGGAGCACACCGGGGAGCTGTTTTTT

cdr3_length: 17
v_call: TRBV5-4
d_call: NA
j_call: TRBJ2-6
clone_size: NA
cdr3_aa: CASSLAIGNSGANVLTF
cdr3_nt: TGTGCCAGCAGCTTGGCCATAGGGAACTCTGGGGCCAACGTCCTGACTTTC

cdr3_length: 13
v_call: TRBV2
d_call: TRBD1
j_call: TRBJ1-2
clone_size: NA
cdr3_aa: CASSLDRDRGYTF
cdr3_nt: TGTGCCAGCAGCCTCGACAGGGATCGAGGCTACACCTTC

cdr3_length: 13
v_call: TRBV7-2
d_call: TRBD1
j_call: TRBJ1-6
clone_size: NA
cdr3_aa: CASSSSQGPPLHF
cdr3_nt: TGTGCCAGCAGCTCGTCACAGGGGCCACCCCTCCACTTT

cdr3_length: 14
v_call: TRBV5-1
d_call: TRBD1
j_call: TRBJ2-5
clone_size: NA
cdr3_aa: CASSLQGAGETQYF
cdr3_nt: TGCGCCAGCAGCTTGCAGGGGGCGGGAGAGACCCAGTACTTC

cdr3_length: 15
v_call: TRBV14
d_call: TRBD1
j_call: TRBJ1-2
clone_size: NA
cdr3_aa: CASSRETGGVDGYTF
cdr3_nt: TGTGCCAGCAGCCGAGAGACAGGGGGCGTCGATGGCTACACCTTC